What follows are 22 T cell receptor beta chains derived from one specimen sequenced in a study of control samples from healthy donors and cancer patients. Libraries were prepared by immunoSEQ multiplex PCR; TCRdb keeps only in-frame clonotypes and omits some of them. The sample has 170,000 or so clones, approximately 92% seen once. Sequencing was carried out using blood. The source is a man between 18 and 29 years old in good health.

This chain uses TRBV27 with TRBJ2-2; perhaps TRBD2 as D (7 bases). In germline, CDR1 is MNHEY, CDR2 SMNVEV (reference sequence). The CDR3 has 17 residues. V was shortened by 1 base and J by 1 base, with 13 bases between the two germline ends. CDR3 coding DNA: TGTGCCAGCAGTTTATTCCGCGGGGGCCTGAACACCGGGGAGCTGTTTTTT. Its protein product is CASSLFRGGLNTGELFF.

The rearrangement joins TRBV27 to TRBJ2-3; D may be TRBD1 or TRBD2 (6 bases each). V was clipped by 9 bases and J by 3 bases, with 16 bases between them. Germline CDR1 MNHEY, CDR2 SMNVEV (reference sequence). The CDR3 loop spans 14 amino acids. The CDR3, as DNA: TGTGCCAGTAGTAGGGGGGTAAGGACAGATACGCAGTATTTT. As protein: CASSRGVRTDTQYF.

This rearrangement joins TRBV6-5 to TRBJ2-1, with 12 positions matching TRBD2. The CDR3 contains 15 residues. The V gene's germline CDR1 is MNHEY and CDR2 SVGAGI. The V gene end was trimmed by 2 bases and the J gene end by 10 bases; junction bases not matched to a gene: 6. This CDR3 reads CASSYMRTSGAEQFF. In nucleotides, the CDR3 is TGTGCCAGCAGTTACATGAGGACTAGCGGGGCGGAGCAGTTCTTC.

V and J are TRBV9 and TRBJ2-2; D is undetermined. This CDR3 has 15 residues. V was shortened by 4 bases and J by 1 base, with 11 bases between the two germline ends. Looked up from germline, CDR1 is SGDLS and CDR2 is YYNGEE. CDR3 DNA sequence: TGTGCCAGCAGCCTTAGCTCCAGGAACACCGGGGAGCTGTTTTTT. Protein: CASSLSSRNTGELFF.

The chain carries TRBV30 and TRBJ2-3, with TRBD2 identical over 10 bases. The CDR3 is 16 residues long. CDR1 is GTSNPN and CDR2 is SVGIG in the germline V gene (reference sequence). With V trimmed by 2 bases and J by 6 bases, 11 bases remained unmatched. The CDR3 region is CAWSPTFSGGADTQYF. CDR3 in DNA: TGTGCCTGGAGTCCCACCTTCAGCGGGGGGGCGGATACGCAGTATTTT.

The V and J genes are TRBV3-1 (or the pseudogene TRBV3-2) and TRBJ1-4; TRBD1 might be the D (6 bases). V was cut by 4 bases and J by 8 bases, with 14 bases left in between. This CDR3 contains 14 residues. CDR1 and CDR2 from the germline V gene are LGHDT and YNNKEL (reference sequence). The CDR3 protein is CASSPGLRGEKLFF. The CDR3 region has the DNA TGTGCCAGCAGCCCGGGCCTTAGGGGGGAAAAACTGTTTTTT.

The rearrangement links TRBV24-1 to TRBJ2-5, with TRBD1 matching over 8 bases. Germline trimming cut 3 bases from V and 5 bases from J; bases unmatched to any gene: 10. This CDR3 has 16 amino acids. Germline assignment: CDR1 KGHDR and CDR2 SFDVKD. The CDR3 sequence: CATSDTRQGRSETQYF. The CDR3, as DNA: TGTGCCACCAGTGATACCAGACAGGGGAGGTCCGAGACCCAGTACTTC.

The gene calls are TRBV18 and TRBJ1-5; D uncertain. The CDR3 is made up of 16 amino acids. Germline loops: CDR1 KGHSH, CDR2 LQKENI. V lost 0 bases to trimming and J lost 1 base, with 10 bases between them. The CDR3 DNA reads TGTGCCAGCTCACCACCGGTGGGTGAGAGCAATCAGCCCCAGCATTTT. Translated, it gives CASSPPVGESNQPQHF.

The rearrangement links TRBV9 to TRBJ2-3; 11 nucleotides agree with TRBD2. The CDR3 spans 15 residues. V lost 3 bases to trimming and J lost 1 base; unmatched junction nucleotides: 1. Per the germline V gene, CDR1 is SGDLS and CDR2 is YYNGEE. CDR3 sequence: CASSALAGGTDTQYF. The CDR3, as DNA: TGTGCCAGCAGCGCACTAGCGGGGGGCACAGATACGCAGTATTTT.

The CDR3 sequence: CASSQEGASWSSYEQYF. CDR3 nucleotide sequence: TGTGCCAGCAGCCAAGAGGGTGCTAGCTGGAGCTCCTACGAGCAGTACTTC. The gene calls are TRBV4-2 and TRBJ2-7; D may be TRBD2 (5 bases). Trimming left V 0 bases short and J 0 bases short, with 15 bases between. The CDR3 contains 17 residues. CDR1 is LGHNA, CDR2 YNFKEQ, per germline.

The CDR3 coding sequence is TGTGCCAGCAGTTACTCCGGGACAGGAAATGAAAAACTGTTTTTT. Translated: CASSYSGTGNEKLFF. The rearrangement links TRBV6-5 to TRBJ1-4, with 8 positions matching TRBD1. Germline V gives CDR1 MNHEY, CDR2 SVGAGI. This CDR3 comprises 15 residues. With V trimmed by 0 bases and J by 5 bases, 2 bases remained unmatched.

The gene calls are TRBV30 and TRBJ2-7; no reliable D call. CDR3 length: 12 residues. Germline V CDR1 and CDR2: GTSNPN, SVGIG (reference sequence). V lost 2 bases to trimming and J lost 5 bases, with 10 bases between them. CDR3 in amino acids: CAWSTGRHEQYF. As DNA, the CDR3 is TGTGCCTGGAGTACCGGACGCCACGAGCAGTACTTC.

The chain links TRBV5-8 to TRBJ1-3; D is ambiguous. V lost 4 bases to trimming and J lost 1 base, with 12 bases between them. CDR1 SGHTS and CDR2 YDEGEE come from the germline V gene. The CDR3 spans 15 residues. The CDR3: CASSLIYGSGNTIYF. As DNA, the CDR3 is TGTGCCAGCAGCCTAATTTATGGGTCTGGAAACACCATATATTTT.

This chain uses TRBV12-5 with TRBJ2-1; 9 bases line up with TRBD1. The length of the CDR3 is 15 residues. J was trimmed by 8 bases and V by 6 bases; bases with no gene match: 11. Looked up from germline, CDR1 is LGHNT and CDR2 is FRNRAP. CDR3 in DNA: TGTGCTAGTGGCTCCGGGACAGGGATGAAGGATGAGCAGTTCTTC. Its protein is CASGSGTGMKDEQFF.

The rearrangement links TRBV15 to TRBJ2-3; TRBD2 agrees at 9 bases. Germline V gives CDR1 LNHNV, CDR2 YYDKDF (reference sequence). The CDR3 totals 15 residues. V lost 1 base to trimming and J lost 1 base; unmatched junction nucleotides: 0. The CDR3 DNA follows: TGTGCCACCAGCAGAGTAGCGGGGGGCACAGATACGCAGTATTTT. This gives the protein CATSRVAGGTDTQYF.

V gene TRBV5-4 combines with J gene TRBJ1-2; unclear D gene. This CDR3 comprises 12 residues. V was pared by 0 bases and J by 10 bases, with 10 bases between. Germline V lookup: CDR1 SGHNT, CDR2 YYREEE (reference sequence). CDR3: CASSLEATVYTF. The CDR3 DNA follows: TGTGCCAGCAGCTTGGAGGCCACCGTCTACACCTTC.

The chain employs TRBV3-1 (or the pseudogene TRBV3-2) and TRBJ1-1; the match to TRBD1 covers 7 bases. V shed 6 bases, J shed 7 bases, and the junction held 11 bases outside the gene matches. Germline CDR1 LGHDT, CDR2 YNNKEL (reference sequence). The CDR3 spans 14 residues. The CDR3 DNA reads TGTGCCAGCAGATCGGGACAGCCCTACCTTGAAGCTTTCTTT. Protein product: CASRSGQPYLEAFF.

The chain recombines TRBV19 with TRBJ2-7; weak D call: TRBD2 (5 bases). This CDR3 is 14 amino acids long. The germline V gene has CDR1 LNHDA and CDR2 SQIVND (reference sequence). The ends were cut back, 4 bases at V and 4 bases at J, with 14 bases in the middle. The CDR3 sequence: CASSTPGSKYEQYF. The CDR3 nucleotides are TGTGCCAGTAGTACCCCGGGGAGCAAGTACGAGCAGTACTTC.

The chain recombines TRBV9 with TRBJ2-2; 8 bases fit TRBD2. CDR3 length equals 15 residues. The trim removed 3 bases at V and 1 base at J, leaving 2 bases unmatched. Germline assignment: CDR1 SGDLS and CDR2 YYNGEE. CDR3 nucleotide sequence: TGTGCCAGCAGCGGCCTAGCGGGGAACACCGGGGAGCTGTTTTTT. Translation: CASSGLAGNTGELFF.

This rearrangement joins TRBV14 to TRBJ1-5; D call uncertain. Germline V gives CDR1 SGHDN, CDR2 FVKESK. This CDR3 contains 13 residues. The germline V and J ends were trimmed by 10 bases and 4 bases, with 14 bases remaining between them. The CDR3 region has the DNA TGTGCCACCGGTGGAAGAGGGAATCAGCCCCAGCATTTT. Translating gives CATGGRGNQPQHF.

The gene calls are TRBV19 and TRBJ1-5; 11 bases fit TRBD1. V trimming: 4 bases; J trimming: 4 bases; junction bases outside the gene matches: 6. Germline CDR1 is LNHDA and CDR2 is SQIVND (reference sequence). The CDR3 spans 16 residues. This CDR3 reads CASSSGTGGTNQPQHF. DNA of the CDR3: TGTGCCAGTAGTAGTGGGACAGGGGGGACAAATCAGCCCCAGCATTTT. The full variable domain, completed using reference TRBV19 and TRBJ1-5, is DGGITQSPKYLFRKEGQNVTLSCEQNLNHDAMYWYRQDPGQGLRLIYYSQIVNDFQKGDIAEGYSVSREKKESFPLTVTSAQKNPTAFYLCASSSGTGGTNQPQHFGDGTRLSIL.

The CDR3 sequence is CATSDLGQAYEQYF. The CDR3 coding sequence is TGTGCCACCAGTGATTTGGGACAGGCCTACGAGCAGTACTTC. The chain joins TRBV24-1 to TRBJ2-7; 7 nucleotides match TRBD1. From germline, CDR1 is KGHDR and CDR2 SFDVKD. V was clipped by 0 bases and J by 2 bases; unmatched bases: 0. The CDR3 contains 14 residues.